One T cell receptor (beta chain) is described in this entry. No antigen is known for it. This CDR3 contains 19 residues. V dropped 1 base and J dropped 0 bases, with 16 bases sitting between them. The germline V gene encodes CDR1 LGHNA and CDR2 YNFKEQ. The sample is drawn from a study of OX40 agonist ivuxolimab in advanced cancers. Study-level results: The antigens recognized by the expanded peripheral T cells, that is their antigen specificity, were not determined. CD4+ and CD8+ blood T cells expanded clonally by week 6 at 0.1 to 3.0 mg/kg.

Clones were sequenced by immunoSEQ multiplex PCR, and TCRdb holds only the in-frame ones, with some missing. The sample lists approximately 29,000 clones, roughly 80% occurring once. The origin of this receptor is an adult with an advanced solid tumor such as melanoma, head and neck, liver or kidney cancer. The starting material was CD4+ or CD8+ T cells sorted from blood, obtained in a trial of the OX40 agonist ivuxolimab. The chain links TRBV4-2 to TRBJ2-6; a weak D match, TRBD1 (5 bases). The CDR3, as DNA: TGTGCCAGCAGCCAAGCAGGGTTGGTTTATATCTCTGGGGCCAACGTCCTGACTTTC. Translating it yields CASSQAGLVYISGANVLTF.